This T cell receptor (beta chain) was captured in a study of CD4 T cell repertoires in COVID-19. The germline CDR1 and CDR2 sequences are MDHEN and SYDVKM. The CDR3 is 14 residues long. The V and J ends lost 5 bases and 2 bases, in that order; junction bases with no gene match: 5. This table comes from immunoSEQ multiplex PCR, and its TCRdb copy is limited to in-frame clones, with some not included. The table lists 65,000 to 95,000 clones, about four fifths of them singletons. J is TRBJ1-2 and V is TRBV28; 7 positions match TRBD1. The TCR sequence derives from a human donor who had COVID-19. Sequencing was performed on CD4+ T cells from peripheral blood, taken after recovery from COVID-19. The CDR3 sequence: CASSEQGFNYGYTF. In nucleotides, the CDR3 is TGTGCCAGCAGTGAACAGGGGTTCAACTATGGCTACACCTTC.